The rows below give T cell receptor beta chains drawn from one sample of a study of cytomegalovirus exposure and HLA in healthy donors. The protocol was immunoSEQ multiplex PCR, while the TCRdb copy is restricted to in-frame clones and leaves out a portion. The table lists roughly 62,000 clones, with approximately 2.1% in the top ten. Material for sequencing was PBMCs. The receptors stem from a woman younger than 35 in good health and CMV-seronegative. The CDR3 runs from the conserved cysteine through the conserved F or W. A D gene is named only where the DNA matches it firmly.

J | V | D | DNA | CDR3
TRBJ1-2 | TRBV6-5 | NA | TGTGCCAGCAGTTACTCACTGGGAGGCGGCTACACCTTC | CASSYSLGGGYTF
TRBJ2-5 | TRBV10-1 | TRBD2 | TGCGCCAGCATGAGGCGGGAGGGAGAGACCCAGTACTTC | CASMRREGETQYF
TRBJ2-5 | TRBV15 | TRBD2 | TGTGCCACCAGCAGTGGGGCGGGAGACCAAGAGACCCAGTACTTC | CATSSGAGDQETQYF
TRBJ1-2 | TRBV5-1 | NA | TGCGCCAGCAGCTCTACACGAGACGAGGGATCGAGTACCTTC | CASSSTRDEGSSTF
TRBJ2-1 | TRBV27 | TRBD1 | TGTGCCAGCAGTTCTCAATCACCGGGACAGGGAAGTGAGCAGTTCTTC | CASSSQSPGQGSEQFF
TRBJ1-4 | TRBV6-5 | TRBD1 | TGTGCCAGCAGTGTACAGGGGGCCGGTGTTGAAAAACTGTTTTTT | CASSVQGAGVEKLFF
TRBJ2-2 | TRBV7-2 | NA | TGTGCCAGCAGCCATCCCGGGGAGCTGTTTTTT | CASSHPGELFF
TRBJ2-7 | TRBV5-1 | NA | TGCGCCAGCAGCTTGAGGCCAGGCCAAACGACCTACGAGCAGTACTTC | CASSLRPGQTTYEQYF
TRBJ1-4 | TRBV6-1 | TRBD1 | TGTGCCAGCAGTGCTAGGACAGGGGCGAGGAGTAATGAAAAACTGTTTTTT | CASSARTGARSNEKLFF
TRBJ2-1 | TRBV19 | NA | TGTGCCAGTAGTATGATGGGACATATTTACAATGAGCAGTTCTTC | CASSMMGHIYNEQFF
TRBJ1-4 | TRBV19 | NA | TGTGCCAGTAGTATGGGGAGGTGGCGGCCTACATCTAATGAAAAACTGTTTTTT | CASSMGRWRPTSNEKLFF
TRBJ2-7 | TRBV6-1 | TRBD1 | TGTGCCAGCAGTACCCGGGACAGCTACTACGAGCAGTACTTC | CASSTRDSYYEQYF
TRBJ2-7 | TRBV10-3 | TRBD1 | TGTGCCATCAGGGAATCGGACAGGGGGCGCCCATTTTTC | CAIRESDRGRPFF
TRBJ1-1 | TRBV11-2 | NA | TGTGCCAGCAGCTTCCACAGCTACACTGAAGCTTTCTTT | CASSFHSYTEAFF
TRBJ2-5 | TRBV29-1 | TRBD2 | TGCAGCGTTGGGTCCAGCGGGGATACGAACTTC | CSVGSSGDTNF
TRBJ1-1 | TRBV15 | NA | TGTGCCACCAGCAGAGCCTCAGGGGTCAGGGCTGAAGCTTTCTTT | CATSRASGVRAEAFF
TRBJ1-6 | TRBV19 | NA | TGTGCCAGTAGTGTGGTTTCGGATTCACCCCTCCACTTT | CASSVVSDSPLHF
TRBJ1-1 | TRBV7-8 | NA | TGTGCCAGCAGCTTAAGGACAACGAACACTGAAGCTTTCTTT | CASSLRTTNTEAFF
TRBJ2-7 | TRBV2 | TRBD2 | TGTGCCAGCTCCGCGCGGGGGTACGAGCAGTACTTC | CASSARGYEQYF
TRBJ1-6 | TRBV5-1 | TRBD1 | TGCGCCAGCAGCCTCGCCACCGGGACAGGGATGAATTCACCCCTCCACTTT | CASSLATGTGMNSPLHF
TRBJ2-7 | TRBV5-1 | NA | TGCGCCAGCAGCTTGGGGCAGTCCTACGAGCAGTACTTC | CASSLGQSYEQYF
TRBJ2-5 | TRBV5-1 | NA | TGCGCCAGCAGCTTGGCGCTTGCGGAGACCCAGTACTTC | CASSLALAETQYF
TRBJ2-7 | TRBV5-6 | NA | TGTGCCAGCAGCTATGACTACTACGAGCAGTACTTC | CASSYDYYEQYF
TRBJ1-2 | TRBV11-2 | NA | TGTGCCAGCAGCTTAGGTCAGGTTTTCTATGGCTACACCTTC | CASSLGQVFYGYTF
TRBJ2-3 | TRBV14 | TRBD1 | TGTGCCAGCAGCCAAGGGAGAAGGGGGCGCCGTACGGGTCCCACAGATACGCAGTATTTT | CASSQGRRGRRTGPTDTQYF
TRBJ2-5 | TRBV5-1 | NA | TGCGCCAGCAGTGGAGGGGGCGTTGGGGGGACCCAGTACTTC | CASSGGGVGGTQYF
TRBJ1-3 | TRBV5-6 | NA | TGTGCCAGCAGCTTGCAACTAGGGAACACCATATATTTT | CASSLQLGNTIYF
TRBJ2-2 | TRBV28 | TRBD2 | TGTGCCAGCAGTTTATTGGGACTAGAAAATGGCGGGGAGCTGTTTTTT | CASSLLGLENGGELFF
TRBJ2-1 | TRBV11-2 | TRBD1 | TGTGCCAGCAGCTCCCCGAGGGGCCAAAGGGGGCATGAGCAGTTCTTC | CASSSPRGQRGHEQFF
TRBJ2-1 | TRBV7-7 | TRBD2 | TGTGCTAGCAGCCTATCAGACGGACTAGCGCCCCCCTACAATGAGCAGTTCTTC | CASSLSDGLAPPYNEQFF
TRBJ1-1 | TRBV29-1 | NA | TGCAGCGTTGATCTCCTGGGGGACAAGAAAGCGACGGTGAACACTGAAGCTTTCTTT | CSVDLLGDKKATVNTEAFF
TRBJ2-1 | TRBV4-1 | NA | TGCGCCAGCAGCCAAGTGGACTTAGGGTTCTCTTACAATGAGCAGTTCTTC | CASSQVDLGFSYNEQFF
TRBJ2-2 | TRBV4-2 | NA | TGTGCCAGCAGCTTTAGGCTCGGGGGTCCGGCGAACACCGGGGAGCTGTTTTTT | CASSFRLGGPANTGELFF
TRBJ2-1 | TRBV2 | NA | TGTGCCAGCAGTAAAACCACAGGGTACCCCGACAATGAGCAGTTCTTC | CASSKTTGYPDNEQFF
TRBJ2-7 | TRBV10-3 | TRBD1 | TGTGCCATCAGACCGGGACAGGGGACCTACGAGCAGTACTTC | CAIRPGQGTYEQYF
TRBJ1-4 | TRBV5-1 | NA | TGCGCCAGCAGCCGTCAGGTAGTGACAGAAGGCGAAAAACTGTTTTTT | CASSRQVVTEGEKLFF
TRBJ2-2 | TRBV6-1 | NA | TGTGCCAGCAGCGAGGGTGACGGGGCCGGGGAGCTGTTTTTT | CASSEGDGAGELFF
TRBJ2-1 | TRBV5-1 | TRBD1 | TGCGCCAGCAGCTTGGGACAGGGAGACTACAATGAGCAGTTCTTC | CASSLGQGDYNEQFF
TRBJ2-5 | TRBV4-1 | NA | TGCGCCAGCAGCCAAGAGGCGGGGCGCCTGGAGTACTTC | CASSQEAGRLEYF
TRBJ2-5 | TRBV5-6 | NA | TGTGCCAGCAGCTGGAGGGTCCCTATCGCAGAGACCCAGTACTTC | CASSWRVPIAETQYF
TRBJ2-1 | TRBV29-1 | NA | TGCAGCGTCCTAAGGAGGAGCTCCTACAATGAGCAGTTCTTC | CSVLRRSSYNEQFF
TRBJ2-1 | TRBV6-4 | NA | TGTGCCAGCAGTGCCAGCTCCTACAATGAGCAGTTCTTC | CASSASSYNEQFF
TRBJ1-1 | TRBV7-9 | NA | TGTGCCAGCAGCTTAGTTACGGGGAACACTGAAGCTTTCTTT | CASSLVTGNTEAFF
TRBJ1-4 | TRBV7-8 | TRBD1 | TGTGCCAGCAGCTTAGGCCGACAGGGGGGGTATGAAAAACTGTTTTTT | CASSLGRQGGYEKLFF
TRBJ1-2 | TRBV4-1 | NA | TGCGCCAGCAGCCAGCCCGGACAGAACGACTATGGCTACACCTTC | CASSQPGQNDYGYTF
TRBJ2-1 | TRBV5-8 | NA | TGTGCCAGCAGCCCCCCGGCCCGGGAGAGTGAGCAGTTCTTC | CASSPPARESEQFF
TRBJ1-5 | TRBV9 | TRBD1 | TGTGCCAGCAGCGTAGGGGTAGGGGGCGGTCAGCCCCAGCATTTT | CASSVGVGGGQPQHF